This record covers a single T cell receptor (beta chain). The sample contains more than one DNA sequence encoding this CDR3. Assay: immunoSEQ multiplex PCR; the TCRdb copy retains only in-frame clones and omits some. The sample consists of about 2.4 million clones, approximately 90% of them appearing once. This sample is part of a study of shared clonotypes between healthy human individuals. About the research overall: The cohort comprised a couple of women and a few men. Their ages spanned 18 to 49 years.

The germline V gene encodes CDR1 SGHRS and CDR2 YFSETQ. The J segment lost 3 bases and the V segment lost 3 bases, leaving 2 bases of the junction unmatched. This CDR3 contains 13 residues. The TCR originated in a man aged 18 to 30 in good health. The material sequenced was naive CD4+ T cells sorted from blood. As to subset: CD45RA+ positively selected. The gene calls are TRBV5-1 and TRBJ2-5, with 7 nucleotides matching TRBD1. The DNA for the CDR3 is TGCGCCAGCAGCTCCGGGACAGAAGAGACCCAGTACTTC. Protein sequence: CASSSGTEETQYF. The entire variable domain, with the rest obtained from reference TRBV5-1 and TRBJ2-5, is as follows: KAGVTQTPRYLIKTRGQQVTLSCSPISGHRSVSWYQQTPGQGLQFLFEYFSETQRNKGNFPGRFSGRQFSNSRSEMNVSTLELGDSALYLCASSSGTEETQYFGPGTRLLVL.